The clone carrying this T cell receptor (beta chain) was detected only once. Antigen: not known. Sequencing of cultured CD4+ T cell DNA used the Oncomine TCR Beta short-read assay. Each CDR3 protein is one row after TCRdb ran MiXCR on the PCR reads. Seen here are over 10,000 distinct CDR3 sequences, roughly 53% observed once, and the top ten hold 25% to 30%. The CDR3 is 16 amino acids. In germline, CDR1 is MNHEY, CDR2 SVGEGT. Deletions cut 5 bases from V and 2 bases from J, with 19 bases between. The sample originates from a study of vaccination and CD4 T cells after COVID-19. Turning to the study itself: SARS-CoV-2 PCR on nasal swabs had been positive for the convalescent patients; some ten were mild and one was severe. In culture, cells were exposed to overlapping spike peptides from SARS-CoV-2, HCoV-NL63, HCoV-OC43 and HCoV-229E.

Study observations and caveats: When vaccine-specific clones from convalescent patients were examined, 304 of 307 were spike mono-reactive.

Treatment given: roughly 10-day PBMC culture with coronavirus spike peptide pools or control peptides (ViraFEST assay). The sequenced sample was CD4+ T cells from blood, cultured in vitro. V and J are TRBV6-2 or TRBV6-3 and TRBJ2-7; D might be TRBD1 or TRBD2, each matching 5 bases. The source is a human donor who had recovered from COVID-19. CDR3 in DNA: TGTGCCAGCAGTCAAACCACCACGGGACGAACCTACGAGCAGTACTTC. It is translated as CASSQTTTGRTYEQYF.